The subject of this entry is one TCR beta chain. Its antigen is currently unknown. It was with 60 Vbeta and 13 Jbeta primers that the PCR ran. Profiled with immunoSEQ multiplex PCR; TCRdb holds only in-frame clones, not every one. The sample shows roughly 67,000 clones, about 71% of them seen only once. The sample is drawn from a study of cytomegalovirus exposure and HLA in healthy donors. Study-level background: An analysis done earlier identified about 100 million unique TCR beta sequences from about 179 million T cells. A data release that came early held around 85 million unique TCRs from HLA-typed donors. The study, taken as a whole, reports: It was assumed in the presence/absence analyses that sequencing depth was roughly uniform across donors. Among TCR beta chains, those listed as cytomegalovirus-associated numbered more than 150.

Per germline, CDR1 SGHRS and CDR2 YFSETQ. CDR3 length: 17 residues. J gave up 1 base and V 4 bases, and 11 bases lay outside the gene matches. The chain uses TRBV5-1 and TRBJ1-3; 7 bases line up with TRBD1. This TCR derives from a man aged 55 to 70 in good health and CMV-seropositive. Sample: PBMCs. CDR3 bases: TGCGCCAGCAGCCCCGACAGGGCCTTTCCTTCTGGAAACACCATATATTTT. It yields the protein CASSPDRAFPSGNTIYF.